This T cell receptor beta chain was observed in a study of cytomegalovirus exposure and HLA in healthy donors. Study-wide context: A later analysis reported the same platform for the roughly 110 validation repertoires and the 666 first-cohort repertoires.

V gave up 0 bases and J gave up 2 bases; unmatched junction bases: 6. The CDR3 contains 18 residues. Germline V gene data show CDR1 as SGHRS and CDR2 as YFSETQ. Generated by immunoSEQ multiplex PCR, the TCRdb table keeps only in-frame clones and is missing some. The sample lists roughly 64,000 clones; around 95% were seen once. The sample comprised PBMCs. This rearrangement joins TRBV5-1 to TRBJ2-2, with 11 bases aligning to TRBD2. The sequence came from a woman aged 18-29 years in good health and CMV-seropositive. CDR3 sequence: CASSLEPSGGTNTGELFF. CDR3 in DNA: TGCGCCAGCAGCTTGGAACCTAGCGGGGGGACTAACACCGGGGAGCTGTTTTTT.